This T cell receptor beta chain was identified during a study of identifying expanded T cells in peripheral blood. No infections or other immune events were documented during collection. With respect to this clone: Antigen: not known.

Study-wide results and limits: Technical replicates showed around 1.2 changed clones; roughly two weeks around 15; four weeks 19.

The data were produced by immunoSEQ multiplex PCR, yet TCRdb's version contains in-frame clones alone and is incomplete. The sample has tens of thousands of clones, about nine tenths seen once. The origin of this receptor is a person between 18 and 70 years old in good health. Sequenced input: blood.

The CDR3 here is CASSRIGARGGELFF. The CDR3 DNA is TGTGCCAGCAGCCGGATCGGAGCACGGGGCGGGGAGCTGTTTTTT. The gene calls are TRBV7-2 and TRBJ2-2; D perhaps matches TRBD2 (5 bases). This CDR3 contains 15 residues. V shed 5 bases and J shed 7 bases, with 17 bases lying between them. Germline V CDR1 and CDR2: SGHTA, FQGNSA.